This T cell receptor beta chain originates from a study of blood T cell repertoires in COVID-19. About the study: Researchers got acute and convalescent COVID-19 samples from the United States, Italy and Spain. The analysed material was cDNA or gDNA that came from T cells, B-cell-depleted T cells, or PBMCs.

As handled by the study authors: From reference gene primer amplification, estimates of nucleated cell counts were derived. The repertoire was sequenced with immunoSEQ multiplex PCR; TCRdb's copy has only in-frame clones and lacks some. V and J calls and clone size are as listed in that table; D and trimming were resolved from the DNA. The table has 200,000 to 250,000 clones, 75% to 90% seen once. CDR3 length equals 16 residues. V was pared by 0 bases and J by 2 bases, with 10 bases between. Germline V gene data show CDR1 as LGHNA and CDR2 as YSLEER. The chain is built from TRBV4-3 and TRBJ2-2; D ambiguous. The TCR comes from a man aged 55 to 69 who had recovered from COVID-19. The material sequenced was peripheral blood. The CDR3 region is CASSQDGRPNTGELFF. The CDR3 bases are TGCGCCAGCAGCCAAGATGGGCGCCCCAACACCGGGGAGCTGTTTTTT.